Included here is one T cell receptor (beta chain) sequence, with context. No antigen is known for it. Base qualities are missing; no much larger clone stands one base away. This sample was included in a study of OX40 agonist ivuxolimab in advanced cancers. Regarding the complete study: Ivuxolimab was a fully human IgG2 agonistic monoclonal antibody targeting the costimulatory receptor OX40 (CD134). Intravenous ivuxolimab was administered to patients every 2 weeks at six dose levels: 0.01, 0.1, 0.3, 1.5, 3 and 10 mg/kg. Of the roughly 52 patients in dose escalation, some 20 had hepatocellular carcinoma, about 15 had melanoma, 9 had renal cell carcinoma and 9 had head and neck cancer. A male proportion of around 83% and a mean age of roughly 55 years, ranging from roughly 23 to 79, were recorded for the dose-escalation cohort. Patients were allowed to have had prior anti-PD-1, anti-PD-L1 or anti-CTLA-4 therapy, and around two fifths of the dose-escalation patients had been treated with checkpoint inhibitors. Partial responses occurred in three dose-escalation patients, of whom one had hepatocellular carcinoma and two had cutaneous melanoma. Peripheral TCRbeta sequencing aimed to test whether ivuxolimab altered TCR sequence diversity and caused clonal T-cell expansion. The paper covers the monotherapy dose-escalation part of the phase I ivuxolimab trial, which included N = 52 patients.

Overall study outcomes, separate from this receptor: On average, CD8+ T cells showed more expanded clones than CD4+ T cells after ivuxolimab. Clonal expansion of both CD4+ and CD8+ blood T cells was observed from baseline to week 6 at doses 0.1 to 3.0 mg/kg. In the 0.1-3.0 mg/kg groups, partial responders had among the lowest normalized peripheral clonal expansion, particularly in CD8+ T cells. Low levels of normalized T-cell clonal expansion were also shown by some nonresponding patients. Antigen specificity was not determined for the clonally expanded peripheral T cells.

Patients with autoimmune disease history or receiving systemic immunosuppression were excluded from the trial. Peripheral blood for TCR sequencing was drawn from every dose cohort at baseline, at cycle 4 day 1 and at cycle 7 day 1. The samples were drawn from a first-in-human, open-label, multicenter phase I dose-escalation trial of ivuxolimab. The trial enrolled adults with locally advanced or metastatic head and neck squamous cell, hepatocellular, melanoma or renal cell carcinoma. Before TCR sequencing, CD4+ T cells and CD8+ T cells from peripheral blood were sorted into separate populations. The germline V gene sets CDR1 to MDHEN and CDR2 to SYDVKM. A distance of 9 bases separates the germline ends of V and J, which lose 3 bases and 2 bases respectively. Reading from cysteine to phenylalanine, the CDR3 counts 14 amino acids. Only the CDR3 region is kept as DNA, spanning 42 bases read in frame from base 1.

Genomic DNA was isolated from the sorted cells so that the TCRbeta CDR3 region could be sequenced. The immunoSEQ Assay was used to sequence the TCRbeta CDR3 regions. Sourced from immuneACCESS, this table was stored by TCRdb with only in-frame sequences that have V and J called. A share of the clones is absent; for the studies checked, an unresolved V gene accounts for under half, and the remainder has no known explanation. For this sample the table gives around 60,000 clones, of which 80% to 95% were detected only once. Approximately 25% of the sample goes to the ten largest clones. The chain employs TRBV28 and TRBJ2-3; a tentative D call is TRBD2 (5 bases match). The receptor's source is an adult with an advanced solid tumor such as melanoma, head and neck, liver or kidney cancer. The specimen comprised CD4+ or CD8+ T cells sorted from blood, sampled in a trial of the OX40 agonist ivuxolimab. The DNA is TGTGCCAGCAGTTTGAGAGGGATCACAGATACGCAGTATTTT. This translates into CASSLRGITDTQYF. With all but the CDR3 taken from the reference TRBV28 and TRBJ2-3 genes, the full variable domain is: DVKVTQSSRYLVKRTGEKVFLECVQDMDHENMFWYRQDPGLGLRLIYFSYDVKMKEKGDIPEGYSVSREKKERFSLILESASTNQTSMYLCASSLRGITDTQYFGPGTRLTVL.